Below are 32 T cell receptor beta chains sequenced from a single sample in a study of T cell repertoires in cytomegalovirus infection. TCRdb fed the reads into MiXCR, producing one record per CDR3 protein. Here the sample spans about 450,000 distinct CDR3 sequences, approximately 33% being singletons. The sequenced material came from PBMCs. These receptors came from a human donor in good health (CMV status not recorded). Some clones in this sample may be carry-over from other donors' samples.

The chain combines TRBV12-3 or TRBV12-4 with TRBJ2-7, with 9 bases lining up with TRBD1. This CDR3 has 15 amino acids. J gave up 3 bases and V 3 bases, and 6 bases lay outside the gene matches. CDR3 bases: TGTGCCAGCAGTTTCCCAGGGACAGGGAACTACGAGCAGTACTTC. Translation gives CASSFPGTGNYEQYF.

This clonotype was counted only a few times. The chain is built from TRBV15 and TRBJ2-7; D is undetermined. With 0 bases removed from V and 0 bases from J, the gap between germline ends came to 6 bases. From germline, CDR1 is LNHNV and CDR2 YYDKDF (reference sequence). The CDR3 length is 14 residues. The CDR3 loop is CATSRDRPSYEQYF. CDR3 DNA: TGTGCCACCAGCAGAGACAGGCCCTCCTACGAGCAGTACTTC.

In this sample, this clonotype turned up a few times. This chain connects TRBV5-6 to TRBJ1-5; no clear D. The CDR3 totals 14 residues. Germline lookup yields CDR1 SGHDT and CDR2 YYEEEE. V dropped 0 bases and J dropped 4 bases, with 8 bases sitting between them. The CDR3: CASSLAWGNQPQHF. The CDR3 DNA reads as TGTGCCAGCAGCTTGGCTTGGGGAAATCAGCCCCAGCATTTT.

This chain links TRBV20-1 with TRBJ1-2; D gene uncertain. CDR1 and CDR2 from the germline V gene are DFQATT and SNEGSKA (reference sequence). V lost 3 bases and J lost 4, with 9 bases in between. This CDR3 has 12 amino acids. The CDR3 reads CSASSTLYGYTF. The CDR3 region has the DNA TGCAGTGCTAGTTCGACCCTCTATGGCTACACCTTC.

This clonotype was counted only a few times. This chain connects TRBV11-2 to TRBJ2-7; TRBD1 might be the D (6 bases). In germline, CDR1 is SGHAT, CDR2 FQNNGV. The V end lost 1 base, the J end lost 6 bases, and 19 bases lay between the germline ends. The CDR3 sequence is 16 residues long. The CDR3 region has the DNA TGTGCCAGCAGCTTAGTCTCGACAGGTATCACCCTCGAGCAGTACTTC. Translation gives CASSLVSTGITLEQYF.

The CDR3 here is CASSRLLGRGGDSSGANVLTF. CDR3 DNA: TGTGCCAGCAGCCGCCTCTTAGGACGGGGCGGCGATTCCTCTGGGGCCAACGTCCTGACTTTC. The rearrangement joins TRBV3-1 to TRBJ2-6; either TRBD1 or TRBD2 may fit D (5 bases each). V lost 4 bases, J lost 0 bases, and 25 bases lay in between. This CDR3 is 21 amino acids long. The germline V gene encodes CDR1 LGHDT and CDR2 YNNKEL (reference sequence).

The chain joins TRBV28 to TRBJ2-3; D uncertain. CDR1 is MDHEN and CDR2 is SYDVKM in the germline V gene. Trimming cost V 1 base and J 7 bases, with 18 bases left between them. The CDR3 is 16 residues long. CDR3 DNA sequence: TGTGCCAGCAGTTTATCCGCCGGGTGCGCGCCCAATACGCAGTATTTT. Translated, it gives CASSLSAGCAPNTQYF.

This clonotype was seen at least ten times. This CDR3 is CASSHAGTGVDWGQPQHF. The DNA of the CDR3 is TGTGCCAGCAGCCACGCCGGGACAGGGGTAGATTGGGGTCAGCCCCAGCATTTT. The V call is TRBV27, the J call TRBJ1-5, with 10 positions matching TRBD1. The junction had 17 bases not matched to a gene; V was cut back by 6 bases and J by 6 bases. Germline CDR1 reads MNHEY; CDR2 reads SMNVEV (reference sequence). The CDR3 has 18 residues.

The chain carries TRBV20-1 and TRBJ1-4; D not certain. The germline CDR1 and CDR2 sequences are DFQATT and SNEGSKA (reference sequence). The CDR3 is 13 residues long. Trimming cost V 6 bases and J 9 bases, with 17 bases left between them. The CDR3 nucleotides read TGCAGTGCCAGCACAGCGGACCGGCAAAAACTGTTTTTT. It translates to CSASTADRQKLFF.

This sequence joins TRBV15 and TRBJ1-5, with D tentatively TRBD1 (6 bases). The CDR3 covers 16 residues. V lost 3 bases, J lost 0 bases, and 12 bases lay in between. Germline CDR1 and CDR2: LNHNV and YYDKDF (reference sequence). The CDR3 protein is CATSSSTGLSNQPQHF. CDR3 in DNA: TGTGCCACCAGCAGTAGTACAGGGCTTAGCAATCAGCCCCAGCATTTT.

In the case of this clonotype: This may be a read error, as it is one base from a much larger clone. The chain couples TRBV7-2 to TRBJ2-2, with 10 bases identical to TRBD2. Trimming removed 8 bases from V and 7 bases from J; junction bases left unmatched: 10. Per germline, CDR1 SGHTA and CDR2 FQGNSA. This CDR3 comprises 15 residues. CDR3 DNA: TGTGCCAGCGGCCTCCTAGCGGGGGACGTCGGGGAGCTGTTTTTT. Encoded protein: CASGLLAGDVGELFF.

Only a few counts were recorded for this clonotype. The chain employs TRBV5-1 and TRBJ2-2, with 7 bases identical to TRBD1. The ends lost 4 bases at V and 3 bases at J; junction bases unmatched: 12. There are 17 residues in the CDR3. Germline V CDR1 and CDR2: SGHRS, YFSETQ. The CDR3 DNA reads TGCGCCAGCAGCGATTGGTTCCAGGGGGAAGACACCGGGGAGCTGTTTTTT. This sequence encodes CASSDWFQGEDTGELFF.

This clonotype was counted at least ten times. This chain joins TRBV7-6 and TRBJ2-7, with TRBD1 as a possible D gene (5 bases). Germline-derived CDR1 and CDR2 are SGHVS and FNYEAQ. V was pared by 0 bases and J by 7 bases, with 25 bases between. The CDR3 spans 18 residues. Here the CDR3 reads CASSLAPDDSLGVNEQYF. CDR3 DNA: TGTGCCAGCAGCTTAGCCCCGGACGACAGCCTAGGGGTTAATGAGCAGTACTTC.

This clonotype has a handful of counts. The chain has TRBV7-8 and TRBJ2-7; perhaps TRBD1 as D (6 bases). V shed 6 bases and J shed 0 bases, with 18 bases lying between them. The CDR3 sequence is 16 residues long. In germline, CDR1 is SGHVS, CDR2 FQNEAQ. CDR3 bases: TGTGCCAGCAGTCCCCTTTCCGGGACACGCTCCTACGAGCAGTACTTC. Its translation is CASSPLSGTRSYEQYF. The variable domain in full, with the rest retrieved from reference TRBV7-8 and TRBJ2-7, is GAGVSQSPRYKVAKRGQDVALRCDPISGHVSLFWYQQALGQGPEFLTYFQNEAQLDKSGLPSDRFFAERPEGSVSTLKIQRTQQEDSAVYLCASSPLSGTRSYEQYFGPGTRLTVT.

This clonotype was picked up many times. The chain joins TRBV7-2 to TRBJ1-4; 7 bases agree with TRBD1. CDR1 SGHTA and CDR2 FQGNSA come from the germline V gene. The ends lost 5 bases at V and 8 bases at J; junction bases unmatched: 11. CDR3 size: 15 residues. CDR3 in amino acids: CASSPNRGREEKLFF. In DNA, the CDR3 is TGTGCCAGCAGCCCAAACAGGGGAAGGGAGGAAAAACTGTTTTTT.

The rearrangement uses TRBV18 and TRBJ1-1; perhaps TRBD1 as D (5 bases). CDR3 length equals 15 residues. Between the trimmed V and J ends, which lost 2 bases and 0 bases, there was a span of 10 bases. The germline CDR1 and CDR2 sequences are KGHSH and LQKENI. The CDR3 DNA reads as TGTGCCAGCTCACCAGAGACAGTCATGAACACTGAAGCTTTCTTT. Translating it yields CASSPETVMNTEAFF.

This chain uses TRBV28 with TRBJ1-2; 7 bases fit TRBD1. The CDR3 length is 15 residues. Trimming cost V 3 bases and J 4 bases; bases outside gene matches: 8. Germline V gene data show CDR1 as MDHEN and CDR2 as SYDVKM. The CDR3, as DNA: TGTGCCAGCAGTTTGGATCAAACAGGGGCCTATGGCTACACCTTC. Translated, it gives CASSLDQTGAYGYTF.

The V call is TRBV10-3, the J call TRBJ1-3; 8 bases are shared with TRBD1. The ends lost 6 bases at V and 0 bases at J; junction bases unmatched: 4. In germline, CDR1 is ENHRY, CDR2 SYGVKD. The CDR3 loop spans 15 amino acids. The CDR3 is CAIRGDRSSGNTIYF. In DNA form, the CDR3 reads TGTGCCATCAGGGGGGACAGGAGCTCTGGAAACACCATATATTTT.

This clonotype was observed a few times. The V and J genes are TRBV7-8 and TRBJ1-2; D is unclear. V lost 3 bases to trimming and J lost 0 bases, with 17 bases between them. This CDR3 is 17 amino acids long. In germline, CDR1 is SGHVS, CDR2 FQNEAQ. This chain's CDR3 is CASSFLDREEANYGYTF. The DNA for the CDR3 is TGTGCCAGCAGCTTCCTGGACCGCGAGGAAGCTAACTATGGCTACACCTTC.

The chain links TRBV5-1 to TRBJ2-6; the D is unclear. This CDR3 spans 14 amino acids. Germline lookup yields CDR1 SGHRS and CDR2 YFSETQ. With 0 bases removed from V and 3 bases from J, the gap between germline ends came to 4 bases. CDR3 nucleotide sequence: TGCGCCAGCAGCTTGGCCATTGGGGCCAACGTCCTGACTTTC. It specifies CASSLAIGANVLTF.

This clonotype was counted many times. The V call is TRBV7-2, the J call TRBJ1-5; 7 nucleotides agree with TRBD1. Trimming removed 2 bases from V and 4 bases from J; junction bases left unmatched: 5. Germline V gene data show CDR1 as SGHTA and CDR2 as FQGNSA. This CDR3 is built from 15 residues. The DNA of the CDR3 is TGTGCCAGCAGCTTACGGGGGGGACAGAATCAGCCCCAGCATTTT. It encodes CASSLRGGQNQPQHF. The full variable domain, its missing parts supplied by reference TRBV7-2 and TRBJ1-5, is GAGVSQSPSNKVTEKGKDVELRCDPISGHTALYWYRQSLGQGLEFLIYFQGNSAPDKSGLPSDRFSAERTGGSVSTLTIQRTQQEDSAVYLCASSLRGGQNQPQHFGDGTRLSIL.

This clonotype was found a few times. The chain couples TRBV5-4 to TRBJ1-4, with D uncertain. CDR3 length equals 13 residues. Germline-derived CDR1 and CDR2 are SGHNT and YYREEE (reference sequence). The V gene lost 0 bases and the J gene lost 5 bases, with 5 bases spanning the gap. The CDR3 here is CASSLDQNEKLFF. The CDR3 DNA is TGTGCCAGCAGCTTGGACCAGAATGAAAAACTGTTTTTT.

This clonotype was detected only a few times. The chain combines TRBV10-2 with TRBJ1-2, with D hard to call. Per the germline V gene, CDR1 is WSHSY and CDR2 is SAAADI. The germline V and J ends were trimmed by 1 base and 1 base, with 7 bases remaining between them. There are 14 residues in the CDR3. CDR3 in amino acids: CASSEFTSNYGYTF. The CDR3 DNA reads TGCGCCAGCAGTGAGTTTACCAGTAACTATGGCTACACCTTC.

The V and J genes are TRBV2 and TRBJ1-1, with D hard to call. V dropped 9 bases and J dropped 1 base, with 18 bases sitting between them. The CDR3 runs 15 residues. Germline V CDR1 and CDR2: SNHLY, FYNNEI. The CDR3 region has the DNA TGTGCCAGTTGCTCCATCGGGGAGTGGAACACTGAAGCTTTCTTT. Protein sequence: CASCSIGEWNTEAFF.

This clonotype was counted only a few times. The CDR3 spells CASSLAGQGRAGELFF. The CDR3 coding sequence is TGCGCCAGCAGCTTGGCCGGACAGGGGAGGGCCGGGGAGCTGTTTTTT. This chain joins TRBV5-1 and TRBJ2-2; 9 nucleotides align to TRBD1. The CDR3 length is 16 residues. CDR1 is SGHRS, CDR2 YFSETQ, per germline. V lost 0 bases, J lost 6 bases, and 6 bases stayed unmatched.

This clonotype showed up many times. The chain uses TRBV28 and TRBJ2-1; 9 bases are a match to TRBD2. The CDR3 contains 15 residues. V gave up 3 bases and J gave up 5 bases; unmatched junction bases: 5. Germline values: CDR1 MDHEN, CDR2 SYDVKM. The CDR3 loop is CASSFGLAGDNEQFF. The CDR3 DNA is TGTGCCAGCAGTTTTGGGTTAGCGGGGGACAATGAGCAGTTCTTC.

The chain employs TRBV7-9 and TRBJ2-5, with 12 bases fitting TRBD2. The CDR3 length is 17 residues. J gave up 2 bases and V 5 bases, and 9 bases lay outside the gene matches. CDR1 SEHNR and CDR2 FQNEAQ come from the germline V gene (reference sequence). CDR3 amino acids: CASSLKTTSGGQETQYF. The DNA of the CDR3 is TGTGCCAGCAGCCTAAAGACGACTAGCGGGGGACAAGAGACCCAGTACTTC.

Turning to this clonotype: A much bigger clone sits one base away, suggesting this may be a read error. The rearrangement links TRBV27 to TRBJ2-7; D is possibly TRBD2 (7 bases). This CDR3 has 15 amino acids. The germline V gene has CDR1 MNHEY and CDR2 SMNVEV (reference sequence). The CDR3 DNA reads TGTTCCAGCAAGACCGGCGGGGGCGGATTTCTCGAGCAGTACTTC. It encodes CSSKTGGGGFLEQYF.

As concerns this clonotype: An end of the junction does not agree with germline; a read error may underlie this. The chain has TRBV5-3 and TRBJ2-2; maybe TRBD2 (7 bases). TRBV5-3 is classed as an ORF, of uncertain function. The CDR3 loop spans 16 amino acids. CDR3 nucleotide sequence: TGTGCCAGCAGCTCCGAGGGGGGGACCGCCACCGGGGAGCTGTTTTTT. Amino acids: CASSSEGGTATGELFF.

CDR3 sequence reads: CSANPRTSSYEQYF. CDR3 DNA sequence: TGCAGTGCCAATCCTAGGACCAGCTCCTACGAGCAGTACTTC. The chain couples TRBV20-1 to TRBJ2-7; D is unresolved. CDR1 DFQATT and CDR2 SNEGSKA come from the germline V gene (reference sequence). The CDR3 is 14 amino acids. The V and J ends lost 6 bases and 0 bases respectively, with 15 bases between them.

This clonotype was observed a handful of times. The chain links TRBV6-2 or TRBV6-3 to TRBJ2-5, with 7 bases identical to TRBD2. CDR3 size: 16 residues. CDR1 and CDR2 from the germline V gene are MNHEY and SVGEGT. J gave up 5 bases and V 2 bases, and 11 bases lay outside the gene matches. As DNA, the CDR3 is TGTGCCAGCAGTTACCGGACTAGATATTCCAGGGAGACCCAGTACTTC. It specifies CASSYRTRYSRETQYF.

The chain uses TRBV15 and TRBJ1-4; TRBD1 might be the D (5 bases). In germline, CDR1 is LNHNV, CDR2 YYDKDF (reference sequence). Trimming cost V 0 bases and J 3 bases, with 8 bases left between them. This CDR3 region has 15 residues. The CDR3 DNA follows: TGTGCCACCAGCAGAGACAGGGCCTCTAATGAAAAACTGTTTTTT. This gives the protein CATSRDRASNEKLFF. The full variable domain, rest sourced from reference TRBV15 and TRBJ1-4, is DAMVIQNPRYQVTQFGKPVTLSCSQTLNHNVMYWYQQKSSQAPKLLFHYYDKDFNNEADTPDNFQSRRPNTSFCFLDIRSPGLGDTAMYLCATSRDRASNEKLFFGSGTQLSVL.